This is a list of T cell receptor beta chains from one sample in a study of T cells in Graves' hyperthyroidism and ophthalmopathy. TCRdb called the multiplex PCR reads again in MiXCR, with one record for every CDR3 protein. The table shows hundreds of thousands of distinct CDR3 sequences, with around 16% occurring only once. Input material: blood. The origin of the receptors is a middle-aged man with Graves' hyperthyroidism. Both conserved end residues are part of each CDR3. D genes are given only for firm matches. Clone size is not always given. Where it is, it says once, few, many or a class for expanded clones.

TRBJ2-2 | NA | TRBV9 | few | CASSATGNTGELFF | TGTGCCAGTAGCGCGACAGGGAACACCGGGGAGCTGTTTTTT
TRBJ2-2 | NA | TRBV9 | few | CASSVTGTPNTGELFF | TGTGCCAGCAGCGTCACCGGGACACCGAACACCGGGGAGCTGTTTTTT
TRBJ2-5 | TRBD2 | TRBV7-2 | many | CASSKTSGGETQYF | TGTGCCAGCAGCAAGACTAGCGGGGGGGAGACCCAGTACTTC
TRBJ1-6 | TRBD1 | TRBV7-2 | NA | CASSLRQGRNSPLHF | TGTGCCAGCAGCTTAAGACAGGGTAGAAATTCACCCCTCCACTTT
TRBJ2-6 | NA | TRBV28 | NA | CASSSGRNTGANVLTF | TGTGCCAGCAGTTCCGGACGTAATACGGGGGCCAACGTCCTGACTTTC
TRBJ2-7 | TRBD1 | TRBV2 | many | CAGRQGSSYEQYF | TGTGCCGGCCGACAGGGGTCTTCCTACGAGCAGTACTTC
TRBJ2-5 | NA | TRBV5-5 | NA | CASSWGGGKETQYF | TGTGCCAGCAGCTGGGGTGGGGGAAAAGAGACCCAGTACTTC
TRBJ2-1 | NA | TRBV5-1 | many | CASSQGFGNEQFF | TGCGCCAGCAGCCAGGGCTTCGGCAATGAGCAGTTCTTC
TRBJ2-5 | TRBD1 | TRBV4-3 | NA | CASSHPQGIFQETQYF | TGCGCCAGCAGCCATCCACAGGGGATCTTCCAAGAGACCCAGTACTTC
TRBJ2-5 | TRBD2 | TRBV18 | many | CASSPPSGTSGTQYF | TGTGCCAGCTCACCCCCCTCGGGGACTAGCGGGACCCAGTACTTC
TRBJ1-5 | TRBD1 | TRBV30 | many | CAWSADRGGGQPQHF | TGTGCCTGGAGTGCCGACAGGGGCGGGGGTCAGCCCCAGCATTTT
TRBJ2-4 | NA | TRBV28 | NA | CASSLGGIWTKNIQYF | TGTGCCAGCAGTTTAGGGGGGATCTGGACCAAAAACATTCAGTACTTC
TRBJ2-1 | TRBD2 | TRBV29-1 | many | CSVAASGGAGEQFF | TGCAGCGTTGCGGCTAGCGGGGGGGCCGGGGAGCAGTTCTTC
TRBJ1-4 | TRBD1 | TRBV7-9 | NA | CASSSSGGGFGEKLFF | TGTGCCAGCAGCTCCTCAGGGGGAGGGTTTGGTGAAAAACTGTTTTTT
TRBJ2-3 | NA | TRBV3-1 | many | CASSQFISSTDTQYF | TGTGCCAGCAGCCAATTCATTTCTAGCACAGATACGCAGTATTTT
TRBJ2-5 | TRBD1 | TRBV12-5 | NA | CASGLATGGGETQYF | TGTGCTAGTGGTTTGGCGACAGGGGGCGGTGAGACCCAGTACTTC
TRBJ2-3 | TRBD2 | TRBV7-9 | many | CASTKSGGTDTQYF | TGTGCCAGCACCAAGAGCGGGGGCACAGATACGCAGTATTTT
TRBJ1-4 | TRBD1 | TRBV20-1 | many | CSAVPDRVAEKLFF | TGCAGTGCTGTACCAGACAGGGTCGCTGAAAAACTGTTTTTT
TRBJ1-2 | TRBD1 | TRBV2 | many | CASEPGGYGYTF | TGTGCCAGTGAGCCAGGGGGCTATGGCTACACCTTC
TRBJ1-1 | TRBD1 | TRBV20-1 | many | CSAEKRQGEAFF | TGCAGTGCTGAAAAAAGACAGGGAGAAGCTTTCTTT
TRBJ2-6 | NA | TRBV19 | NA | CASSIGVLGSSGANVLTF | TGTGCCAGTAGTATAGGTGTGTTAGGGAGCTCTGGGGCCAACGTCCTGACTTTC
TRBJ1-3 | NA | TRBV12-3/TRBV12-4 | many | CASSGSSSGNTIYF | TGTGCCAGCAGTGGATCGTCCTCTGGAAACACCATATATTTT
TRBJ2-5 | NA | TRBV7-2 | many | CASSLMTVQETQYF | TGTGCCAGCAGCTTGATGACAGTGCAAGAGACCCAGTACTTC